This TCR beta chain came from a study of T cell changes during pregnancy in multiple sclerosis. The table came from immunoSEQ multiplex PCR; TCRdb's copy has only in-frame clones and leaves some out. The sample has some 80,000 clones; under 95% are singletons. This clone appeared a single time. This CDR3 spans 14 amino acids. V lost 6 bases to trimming and J lost 4 bases; unmatched junction nucleotides: 7. The V gene's germline CDR1 is ENHRY and CDR2 SYGVKD. The gene calls are TRBV10-3 and TRBJ2-3; 7 nucleotides align to TRBD1. The source is a female donor with multiple sclerosis, enrolled in a pregnancy study. The source was peripheral blood, collected before pregnancy. The CDR3 DNA reads TGTGCCATCAGCCCAGGGGGATGGTCAGATACGCAGTATTTT. Translated, it gives CAISPGGWSDTQYF.